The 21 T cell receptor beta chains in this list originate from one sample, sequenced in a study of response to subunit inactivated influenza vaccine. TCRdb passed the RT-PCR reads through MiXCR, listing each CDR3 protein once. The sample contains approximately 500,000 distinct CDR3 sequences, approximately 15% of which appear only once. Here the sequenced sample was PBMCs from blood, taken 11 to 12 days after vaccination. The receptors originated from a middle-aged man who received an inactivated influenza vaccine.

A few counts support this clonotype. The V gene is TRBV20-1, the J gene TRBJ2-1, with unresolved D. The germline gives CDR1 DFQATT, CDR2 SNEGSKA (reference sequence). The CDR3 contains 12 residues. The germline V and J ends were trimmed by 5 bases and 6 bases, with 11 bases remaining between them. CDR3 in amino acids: CSAPPHSNEQFF. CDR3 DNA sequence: TGCAGTGCTCCGCCGCATTCCAATGAGCAGTTCTTC.

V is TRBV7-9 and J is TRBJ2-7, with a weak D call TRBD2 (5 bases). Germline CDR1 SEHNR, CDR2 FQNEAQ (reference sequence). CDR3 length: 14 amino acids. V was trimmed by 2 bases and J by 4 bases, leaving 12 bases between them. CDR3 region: CASSLQSGGYEQYF. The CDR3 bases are TGTGCCAGCAGCTTACAATCGGGCGGGTACGAGCAGTACTTC. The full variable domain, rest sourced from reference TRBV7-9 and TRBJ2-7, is DTGVSQNPRHKITKRGQNVTFRCDPISEHNRLYWYRQTLGQGPEFLTYFQNEAQLEKSRLLSDRFSAERPKGSFSTLEIQRTEQGDSAMYLCASSLQSGGYEQYFGPGTRLTVT.

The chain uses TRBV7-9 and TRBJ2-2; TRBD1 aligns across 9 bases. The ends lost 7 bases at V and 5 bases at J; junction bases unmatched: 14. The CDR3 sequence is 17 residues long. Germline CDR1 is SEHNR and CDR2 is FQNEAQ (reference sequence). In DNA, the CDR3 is TGTGCCAGCACCCATCCCCGACAGGGGGTCGGGACCGGGGAGCTGTTTTTT. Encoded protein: CASTHPRQGVGTGELFF.

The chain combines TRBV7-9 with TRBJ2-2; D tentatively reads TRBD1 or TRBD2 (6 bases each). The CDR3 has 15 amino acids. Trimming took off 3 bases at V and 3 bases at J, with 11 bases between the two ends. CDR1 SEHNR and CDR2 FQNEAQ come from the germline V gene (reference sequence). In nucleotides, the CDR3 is TGTGCCAGCAGCTTTGGGGGGCCGGACACCGGGGAGCTGTTTTTT. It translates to CASSFGGPDTGELFF.

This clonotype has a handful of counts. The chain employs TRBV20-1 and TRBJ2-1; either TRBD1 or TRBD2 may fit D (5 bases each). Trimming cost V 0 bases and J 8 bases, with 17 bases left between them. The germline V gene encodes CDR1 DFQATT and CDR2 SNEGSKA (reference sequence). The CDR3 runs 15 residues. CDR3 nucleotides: TGCAGTGCTAGAGATTCTGGGACCTCACGGGATGAGCAGTTCTTC. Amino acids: CSARDSGTSRDEQFF.

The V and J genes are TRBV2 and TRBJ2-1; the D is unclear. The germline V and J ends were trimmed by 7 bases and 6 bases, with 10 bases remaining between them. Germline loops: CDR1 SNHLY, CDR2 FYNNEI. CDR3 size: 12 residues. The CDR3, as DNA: TGTGCCAGCAAGAGAGCTAGCAATGAGCAGTTCTTC. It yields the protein CASKRASNEQFF.

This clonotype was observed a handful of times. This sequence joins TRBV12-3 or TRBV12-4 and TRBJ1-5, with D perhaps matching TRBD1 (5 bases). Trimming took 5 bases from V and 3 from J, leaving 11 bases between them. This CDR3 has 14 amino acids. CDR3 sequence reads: CASSQTVFNQPQHF. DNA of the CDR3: TGTGCCAGCAGTCAGACAGTCTTCAATCAGCCCCAGCATTTT.

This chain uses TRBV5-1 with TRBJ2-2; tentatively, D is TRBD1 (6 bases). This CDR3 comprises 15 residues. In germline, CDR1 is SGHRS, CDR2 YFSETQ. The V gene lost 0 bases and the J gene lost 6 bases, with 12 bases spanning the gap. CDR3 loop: CASSLAGRGSGELFF. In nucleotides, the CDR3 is TGCGCCAGCAGCTTGGCAGGCAGGGGATCCGGGGAGCTGTTTTTT.

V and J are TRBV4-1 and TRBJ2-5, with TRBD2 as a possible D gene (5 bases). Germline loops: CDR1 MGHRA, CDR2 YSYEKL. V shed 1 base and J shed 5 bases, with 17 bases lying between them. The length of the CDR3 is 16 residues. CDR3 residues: CASSQGSVRGSETQYF. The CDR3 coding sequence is TGCGCCAGCAGCCAAGGGTCAGTCCGAGGGAGTGAGACCCAGTACTTC.

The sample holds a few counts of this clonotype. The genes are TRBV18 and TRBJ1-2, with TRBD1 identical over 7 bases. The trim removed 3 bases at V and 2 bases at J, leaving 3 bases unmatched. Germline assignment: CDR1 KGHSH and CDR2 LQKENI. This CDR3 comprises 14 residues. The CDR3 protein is CASSPRDSNYGYTF. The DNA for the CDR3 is TGTGCCAGCTCACCGCGGGACAGCAACTATGGCTACACCTTC.

CDR3: CASHQGPDTQYF. The CDR3, as DNA: TGCGCCAGTCATCAGGGGCCAGATACGCAGTATTTT. The V and J genes are TRBV5-1 and TRBJ2-3; a possible D gene is TRBD1 (6 bases). Germline CDR1 and CDR2: SGHRS and YFSETQ. V lost 8 bases and J 4 bases, leaving 11 bases between the germline ends. This CDR3 has 12 amino acids.

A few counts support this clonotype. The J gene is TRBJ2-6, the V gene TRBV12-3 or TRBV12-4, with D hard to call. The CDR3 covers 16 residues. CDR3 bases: TGTGTCATTTGGTCTACAAGCCTCTCTGGGGCCAACGTCCTGACTTTC. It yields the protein CVIWSTSLSGANVLTF.

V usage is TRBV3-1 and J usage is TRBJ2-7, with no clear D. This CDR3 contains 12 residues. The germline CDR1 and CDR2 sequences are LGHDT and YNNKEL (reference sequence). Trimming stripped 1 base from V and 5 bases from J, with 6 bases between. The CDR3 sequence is CASSQVGHEQYF. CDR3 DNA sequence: TGTGCCAGCAGCCAAGTGGGTCACGAGCAGTACTTC.

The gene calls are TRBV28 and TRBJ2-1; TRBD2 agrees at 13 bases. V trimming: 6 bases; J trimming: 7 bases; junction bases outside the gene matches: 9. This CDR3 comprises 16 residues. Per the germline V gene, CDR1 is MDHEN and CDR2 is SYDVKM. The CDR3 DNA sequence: TGTGCCAGCAGACGCCTTGGGACTAGCGGGATTAATGAGCAGTTCTTC. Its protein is CASRRLGTSGINEQFF.

CDR3 amino acids: CASSNPGTGIFEAGGINEQFF. CDR3 coding DNA: TGTGCCAGCAGCAATCCCGGGACAGGCATCTTTGAAGCGGGGGGGATCAATGAGCAGTTCTTC. The J gene is TRBJ2-1, the V gene TRBV4-2; 10 nucleotides agree with TRBD2. The CDR3 is made up of 21 amino acids. Germline loops: CDR1 LGHNA, CDR2 YNFKEQ. V lost 5 bases and J lost 6; bases outside the gene matches: 25.

CDR3 DNA: TGCGCCAGCAGCTTGAGGAGTCTGCGACAGGGCAACGAGCAGTACTTC. Translated, it gives CASSLRSLRQGNEQYF. The chain employs TRBV5-1 and TRBJ2-7; TRBD1 matches 7 bases. Germline trimming cut 1 base from V and 5 bases from J; bases unmatched to any gene: 12. CDR3 size: 16 residues. From germline, CDR1 is SGHRS and CDR2 YFSETQ.

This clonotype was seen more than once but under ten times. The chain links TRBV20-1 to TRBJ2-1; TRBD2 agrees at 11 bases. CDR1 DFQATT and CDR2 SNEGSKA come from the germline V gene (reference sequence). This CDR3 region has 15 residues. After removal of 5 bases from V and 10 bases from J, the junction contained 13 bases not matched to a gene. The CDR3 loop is CSASKLAGGYGEQFF. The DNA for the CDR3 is TGCAGTGCTTCAAAGCTAGCGGGGGGATATGGGGAGCAGTTCTTC.

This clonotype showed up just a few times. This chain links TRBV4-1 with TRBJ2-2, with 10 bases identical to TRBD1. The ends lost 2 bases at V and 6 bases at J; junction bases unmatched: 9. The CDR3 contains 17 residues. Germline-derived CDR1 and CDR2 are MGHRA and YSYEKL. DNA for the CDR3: TGCGCCAGCAGCCAATCCGGACAGGGGGGATCGGCCGGGGAGCTGTTTTTT. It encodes CASSQSGQGGSAGELFF.

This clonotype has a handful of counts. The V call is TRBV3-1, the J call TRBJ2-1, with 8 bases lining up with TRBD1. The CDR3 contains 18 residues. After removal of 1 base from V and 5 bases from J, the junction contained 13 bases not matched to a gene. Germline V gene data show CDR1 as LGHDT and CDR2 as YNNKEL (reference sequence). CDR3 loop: CASSQVVTRLQGDNEQFF. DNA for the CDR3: TGTGCCAGCAGCCAAGTGGTGACTAGACTACAGGGGGACAATGAGCAGTTCTTC.

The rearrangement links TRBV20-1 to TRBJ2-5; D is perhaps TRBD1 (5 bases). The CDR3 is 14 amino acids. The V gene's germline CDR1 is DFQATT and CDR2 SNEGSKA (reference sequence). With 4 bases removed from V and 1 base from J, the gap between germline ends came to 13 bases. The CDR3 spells CSATRQKPQETQYF. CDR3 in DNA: TGCAGTGCTACGAGACAGAAGCCCCAAGAGACCCAGTACTTC.

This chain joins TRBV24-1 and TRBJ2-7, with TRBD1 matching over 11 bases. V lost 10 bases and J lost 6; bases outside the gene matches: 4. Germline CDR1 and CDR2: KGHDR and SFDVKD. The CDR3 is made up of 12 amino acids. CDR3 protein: CATGQGAGEQYF. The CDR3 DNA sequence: TGTGCCACTGGACAGGGGGCCGGCGAGCAGTACTTC.